This T cell receptor (beta chain) was documented in a study of cytomegalovirus exposure and HLA in healthy donors. On the study more broadly: There were 300 to 400 genotyped donors. Of these, 81% fell in the genetic ancestry cluster associated with self-reported Caucasian donors. Whole-study findings and limits: Per published accounts, TCR beta sequences correctly predicted the HLA-A and HLA-B alleles of most subjects.

J gave up 7 bases and V 5 bases, and 4 bases lay outside the gene matches. Germline V lookup: CDR1 SEHNR, CDR2 FQNEAQ (reference sequence). CDR3 length: 13 amino acids. As for this clone: The antigen is undetermined.

PCR employed 60 Vbeta and 13 Jbeta primers. Sequencing used immunoSEQ multiplex PCR; TCRdb keeps in-frame clones, though not all of them. The sample has 150,000 to 200,000 clones; approximately 78% are singletons. Sequenced sample: PBMCs. The source of this sequence is a girl aged 2 to 9 in good health and CMV-seropositive. The rearrangement joins TRBV7-9 to TRBJ1-3, with 8 bases matching TRBD1. Here the CDR3 reads CASSEQGGNTIYF. The CDR3 DNA sequence: TGTGCCAGCAGCGAACAGGGGGGGAACACCATATATTTT. The whole variable domain, filled in from reference TRBV7-9 and TRBJ1-3, reads DTGVSQNPRHKITKRGQNVTFRCDPISEHNRLYWYRQTLGQGPEFLTYFQNEAQLEKSRLLSDRFSAERPKGSFSTLEIQRTEQGDSAMYLCASSEQGGNTIYFGEGSWLTVV.